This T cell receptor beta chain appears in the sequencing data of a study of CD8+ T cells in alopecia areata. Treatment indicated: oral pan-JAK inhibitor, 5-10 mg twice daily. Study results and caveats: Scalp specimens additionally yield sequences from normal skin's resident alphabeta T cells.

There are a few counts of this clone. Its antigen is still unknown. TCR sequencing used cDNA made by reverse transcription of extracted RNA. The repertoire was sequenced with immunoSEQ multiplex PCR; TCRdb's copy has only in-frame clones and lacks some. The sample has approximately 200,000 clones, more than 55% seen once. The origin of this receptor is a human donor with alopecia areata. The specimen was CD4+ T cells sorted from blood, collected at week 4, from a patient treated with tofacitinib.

Here the CDR3 reads CSGGGNTQETQYF. CDR3 nucleotide sequence: TGCAGCGGTGGAGGCAACACACAAGAGACCCAGTACTTC. The rearrangement uses TRBV29-1 and TRBJ2-5; D possibly corresponds to TRBD2 (5 bases). V dropped 7 bases and J dropped 2 bases, with 14 bases sitting between them. The germline gives CDR1 SQVTM, CDR2 ANQGSEA. This CDR3 spans 13 amino acids.